This T cell receptor (beta chain) was retrieved from a study of early T cells in non-severe SARS-CoV-2 infection. In the study overall: Bulk RNA from unsorted whole blood was sequenced; chains were unpaired.

Individual cDNA molecules were tagged with unique molecular identifiers, the study reported. MiXCR, run by TCRdb on the 5' RACE reads, gives a single entry per CDR3 protein. The table includes tens of thousands of distinct CDR3 sequences, under 8% detected once. Trimming removed 0 bases at V and 7 bases at J, with 10 bases between. CDR1 and CDR2 from the germline V gene are SGHRS and YFSETQ. The CDR3 loop spans 14 amino acids. The clonotype originates from an adult who was a healthcare worker with PCR-confirmed SARS-CoV-2 infection or an uninfected control (not recorded which). The chain recombines TRBV5-1 with TRBJ2-2, with D possibly matching TRBD2 (5 bases). Specimen: whole blood. The CDR3 spells CASSLARDNGELFF. The CDR3 DNA is TGCGCCAGCAGCTTGGCCCGGGATAACGGGGAGCTGTTTTTT.